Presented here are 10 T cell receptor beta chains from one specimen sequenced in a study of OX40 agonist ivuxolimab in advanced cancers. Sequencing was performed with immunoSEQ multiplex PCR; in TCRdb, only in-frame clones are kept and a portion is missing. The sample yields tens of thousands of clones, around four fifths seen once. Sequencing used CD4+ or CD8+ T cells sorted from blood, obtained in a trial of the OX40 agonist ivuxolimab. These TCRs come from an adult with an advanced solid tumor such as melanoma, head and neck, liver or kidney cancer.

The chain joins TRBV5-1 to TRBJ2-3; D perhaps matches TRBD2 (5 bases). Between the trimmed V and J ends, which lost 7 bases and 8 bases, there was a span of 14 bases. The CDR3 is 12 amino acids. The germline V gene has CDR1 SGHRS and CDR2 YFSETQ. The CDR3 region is CASAEDRGTQYF. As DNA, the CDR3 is TGCGCCAGCGCTGAAGACCGGGGTACGCAGTATTTT. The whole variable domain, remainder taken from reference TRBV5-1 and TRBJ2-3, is KAGVTQTPRYLIKTRGQQVTLSCSPISGHRSVSWYQQTPGQGLQFLFEYFSETQRNKGNFPGRFSGRQFSNSRSEMNVSTLELGDSALYLCASAEDRGTQYFGPGTRLTVL.

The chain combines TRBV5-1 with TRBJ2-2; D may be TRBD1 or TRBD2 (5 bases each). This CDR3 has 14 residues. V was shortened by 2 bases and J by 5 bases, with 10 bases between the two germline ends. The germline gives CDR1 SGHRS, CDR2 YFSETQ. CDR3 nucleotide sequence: TGCGCCAGCAGCTTAGAGGGGCAGACCGGGGAGCTGTTTTTT. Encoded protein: CASSLEGQTGELFF.

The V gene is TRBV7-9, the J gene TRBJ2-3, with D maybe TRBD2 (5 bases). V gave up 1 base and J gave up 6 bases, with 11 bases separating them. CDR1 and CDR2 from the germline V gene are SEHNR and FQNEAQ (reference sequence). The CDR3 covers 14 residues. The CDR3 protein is CASSLDSARDTQYF. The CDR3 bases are TGTGCCAGCAGCTTAGATAGCGCCAGGGATACGCAGTATTTT.

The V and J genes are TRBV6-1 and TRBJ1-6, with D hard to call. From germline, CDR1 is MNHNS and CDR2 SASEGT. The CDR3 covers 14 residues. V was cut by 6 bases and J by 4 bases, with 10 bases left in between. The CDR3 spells CASSGGEYNSPLHF. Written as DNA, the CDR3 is TGTGCCAGCAGCGGCGGGGAGTATAATTCACCCCTCCACTTT.

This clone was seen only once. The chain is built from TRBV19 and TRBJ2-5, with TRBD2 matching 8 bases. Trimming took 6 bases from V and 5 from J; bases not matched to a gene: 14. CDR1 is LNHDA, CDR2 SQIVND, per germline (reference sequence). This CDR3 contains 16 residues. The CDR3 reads CASSLSGGPRAETQYF. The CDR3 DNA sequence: TGTGCCAGTAGCCTTTCGGGAGGGCCGCGGGCTGAGACCCAGTACTTC.

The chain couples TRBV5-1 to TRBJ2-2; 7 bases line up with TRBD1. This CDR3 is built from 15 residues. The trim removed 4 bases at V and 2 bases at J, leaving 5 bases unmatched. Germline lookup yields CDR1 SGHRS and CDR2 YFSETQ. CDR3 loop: CASSPDRVNTGELFF. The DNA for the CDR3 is TGCGCCAGCAGCCCCGACAGGGTCAACACCGGGGAGCTGTTTTTT.

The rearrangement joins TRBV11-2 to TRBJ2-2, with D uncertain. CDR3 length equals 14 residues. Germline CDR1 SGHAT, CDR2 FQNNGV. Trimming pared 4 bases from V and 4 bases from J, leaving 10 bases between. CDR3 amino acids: CASSSTELTGELFF. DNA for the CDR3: TGTGCCAGCAGCTCTACGGAGCTCACCGGGGAGCTGTTTTTT.

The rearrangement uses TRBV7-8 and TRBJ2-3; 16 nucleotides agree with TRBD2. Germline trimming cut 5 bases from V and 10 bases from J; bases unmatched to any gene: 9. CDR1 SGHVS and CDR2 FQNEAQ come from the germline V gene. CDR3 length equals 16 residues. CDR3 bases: TGTGCCAGCAGCCTGGGACTAGCGGGAGGGCTTATGGCGCAGTATTTT. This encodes CASSLGLAGGLMAQYF.

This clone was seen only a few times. CDR3 nucleotides: TGTGCCAGCAGAGGGGGGGGACGGACCCAGTACTTC. This encodes CASRGGGRTQYF. This chain connects TRBV6-5 to TRBJ2-5; TRBD2 might be the D (7 bases). The CDR3 totals 12 residues. Deletions cut 6 bases from V and 7 bases from J, with 12 bases between. Germline V gives CDR1 MNHEY, CDR2 SVGAGI.

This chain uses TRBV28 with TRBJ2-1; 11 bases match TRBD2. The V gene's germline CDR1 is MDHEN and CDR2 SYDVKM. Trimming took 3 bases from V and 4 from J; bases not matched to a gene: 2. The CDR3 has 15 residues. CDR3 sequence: CASSFGLAGYNEQFF. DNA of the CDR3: TGTGCCAGCAGTTTCGGACTAGCGGGTTACAATGAGCAGTTCTTC.